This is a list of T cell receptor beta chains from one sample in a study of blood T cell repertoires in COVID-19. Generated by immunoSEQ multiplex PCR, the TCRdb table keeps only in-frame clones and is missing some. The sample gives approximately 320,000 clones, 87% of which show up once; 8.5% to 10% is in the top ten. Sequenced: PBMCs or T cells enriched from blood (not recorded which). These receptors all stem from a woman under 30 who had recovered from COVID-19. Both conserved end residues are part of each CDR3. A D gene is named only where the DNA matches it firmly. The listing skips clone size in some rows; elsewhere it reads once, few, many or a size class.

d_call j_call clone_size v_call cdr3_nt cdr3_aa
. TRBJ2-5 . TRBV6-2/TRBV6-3 TGTGCCAGCAGTTACCGGGGGGCTGGAGAGACCCAGTACTTC CASSYRGAGETQYF
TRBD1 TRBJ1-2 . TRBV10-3 TGTGCCATCAGTGACACTTACAGGGGCCCGAACTATGGCTACACCTTC CAISDTYRGPNYGYTF
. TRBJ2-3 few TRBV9 TGTGCCAGCAGCGCCCAAGCGGAGGCCACAGATACGCAGTATTTT CASSAQAEATDTQYF
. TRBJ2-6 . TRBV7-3 TGTGCCAGCAGTCCTCAACTCTCTGGGGCCAACGTCCTGACTTTC CASSPQLSGANVLTF
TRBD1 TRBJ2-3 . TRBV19 TGTGCCAGTAGTATAAATCCGGACAGGGCTGTTACGCAGTATTTT CASSINPDRAVTQYF
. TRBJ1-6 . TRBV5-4 TGTGCCAGCAGCTCGCGGACAGCTAATTCACCCCTCCACTTT CASSSRTANSPLHF
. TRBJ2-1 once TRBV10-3 TGTGCCACCGGACAGACCTCCTACAATGAGCAGTTCTTC CATGQTSYNEQFF
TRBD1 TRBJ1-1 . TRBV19 TGTGCCAGTAGTCTAACAGGGGGCGGGACTGAAGCTTTCTTT CASSLTGGGTEAFF
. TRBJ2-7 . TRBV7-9 TGTGCCAGCAGCTACCAGGTTGGGGGGTACGAGCAGTACTTC CASSYQVGGYEQYF
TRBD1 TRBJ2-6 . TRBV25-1 TGTGCCAGCACCGTCACAGGGGGCAGCTCTGGGGCCAACGTCCTGACTTTC CASTVTGGSSGANVLTF
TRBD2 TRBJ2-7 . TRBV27 TGTGCCAGCAGTTGGACCCAGGGACAGGGCCTAGCGGGAGGGCCCTACGAGCAGTACTTC CASSWTQGQGLAGGPYEQYF
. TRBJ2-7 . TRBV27 TGTGCCAGCAGTTTGATCCCGACTGAGATTTACTACGAGCAGTACTTC CASSLIPTEIYYEQYF
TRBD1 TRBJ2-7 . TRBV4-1 TGCGCCAGCAGCCAAGACGGCGGGACCGGGACAGGGGTCGGCGAGCAGTACTTC CASSQDGGTGTGVGEQYF
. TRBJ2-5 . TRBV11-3 TGTGCCAGCAGCCGACTTAGCCAAGAGACCCAGTACTTC CASSRLSQETQYF
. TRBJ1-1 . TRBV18 TGTGCCAGCTCACCTGGGTTGGGGGCAACTGAAGCTTTCTTT CASSPGLGATEAFF
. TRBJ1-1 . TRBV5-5 TGTGCCAGCAGCCCAGAGGATTGGGACACTGAAGCTTTCTTT CASSPEDWDTEAFF
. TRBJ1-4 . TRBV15 TGTGCCACCAGCAGAGATCGACACGGCGAACTGTTTTTT CATSRDRHGELFF
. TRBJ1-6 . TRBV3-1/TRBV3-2 TGTGCCAGCAGCCAAGAGGGCGGGGCTAATAATTCACCCCTCCACTTT CASSQEGGANNSPLHF
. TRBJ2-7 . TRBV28 TGTGCCAGCAGCGGACAGCGCCTCTTCTCCTACGAGCAGTACTTC CASSGQRLFSYEQYF
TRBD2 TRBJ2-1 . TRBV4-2 TGTGCCAGCAGCCAGATTAGCGGGCCGAGCTCCTACAATGAGCAGTTCTTC CASSQISGPSSYNEQFF
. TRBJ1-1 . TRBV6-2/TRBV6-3 TGTGCCAGCAGTTACGTGACACCGCGGGGCGAAGCTTTCTTT CASSYVTPRGEAFF
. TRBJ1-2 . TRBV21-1 TGTGCCAGCAAGGGGACACCTAACTATGGCTACACCTTC CASKGTPNYGYTF
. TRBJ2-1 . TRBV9 TGTGCCAGCAGCGTAGCGGGGGGCAACAATGAGCAGTTCTTC CASSVAGGNNEQFF
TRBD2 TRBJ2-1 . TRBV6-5 TGTGCCAGCAGTTACCGGACTAGCGGGGGCCTCAATGAGCAGTTCTTC CASSYRTSGGLNEQFF
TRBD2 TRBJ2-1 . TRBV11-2 TGTGCCAGCAGCTTAGTTCTAGCGGGAGGGCCCGGGGGCAATGAGCAGTTCTTC CASSLVLAGGPGGNEQFF
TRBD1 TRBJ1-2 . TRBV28 TGTGCCAGCAGTTTTCCTTCCGGGACAGGGAGCTACACCTTC CASSFPSGTGSYTF
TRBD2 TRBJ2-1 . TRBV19 TGTGCCAGTAGCGGGACTAGCGGCGATGAGCAGTTCTTC CASSGTSGDEQFF
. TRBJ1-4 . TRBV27 TGTGCCAGCAGTTTAGTGGCAGCGAGAAAGAGAAAACTGTTTTTT CASSLVAARKRKLFF
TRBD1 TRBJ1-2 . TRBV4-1 TGCGCCAGCAGCCAAGGGACAGGGGGCTATGGCTACACCTTC CASSQGTGGYGYTF
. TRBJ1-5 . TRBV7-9 TGTGCCAGCAGCTTAGGTTCCCAGAGCAATCAGCCCCAGCATTTT CASSLGSQSNQPQHF
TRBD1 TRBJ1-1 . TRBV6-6 TGTGCCAGCAGTTACGTCGTGACAGGGGGCTCTGAAGCTTTCTTT CASSYVVTGGSEAFF
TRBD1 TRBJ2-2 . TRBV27 TGTGCCAGCAGTTTGAGGACAGGGTCTCCCGGGGAGCTGTTTTTT CASSLRTGSPGELFF
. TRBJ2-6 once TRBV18 TGTGCCAGCTCACCAATCCAGGGTCGGTCTGGGGCCAACGTCCTGACTTTC CASSPIQGRSGANVLTF
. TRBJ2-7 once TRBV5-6 TGTGCCAGCAGCTTGGTTACTGGCTACGAGCAGTACTTC CASSLVTGYEQYF
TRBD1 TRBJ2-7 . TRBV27 TGTGCCAGCAGTTTAAGAGGGGGCTTGGGGGAGCAGTACTTC CASSLRGGLGEQYF
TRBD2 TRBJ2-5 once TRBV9 TGTGCCAGCAGCGGGGATCTAGCGGGGGGTAGGTTTGGAGAGACCCAGTACTTC CASSGDLAGGRFGETQYF
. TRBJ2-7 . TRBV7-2 TGTGCCAGCAGCTTAGAGGTCTGGGGACCAGGGAGGGAGCAGTACTTC CASSLEVWGPGREQYF
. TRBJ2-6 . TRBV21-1 TGTGCCAGCAGCTCCCCTCAGCGCTTCCATGGGGGCGCACGCTCTGGGGCCAACGTCCTGACTTTC CASSSPQRFHGGARSGANVLTF
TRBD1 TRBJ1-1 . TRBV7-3 TGTGCCAGCAGCTTGACAGGGGGTGGCACTGAAGCTTTCTTT CASSLTGGGTEAFF
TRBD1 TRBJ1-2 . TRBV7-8 TGTGCCAGCAGCCCCAACACAGGGGTACAGGGCTACACCTTC CASSPNTGVQGYTF
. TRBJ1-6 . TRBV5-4 TGTGCCAGCAGCTTGAAGCGGACTAAGAATTCACCCCTCCACTTT CASSLKRTKNSPLHF
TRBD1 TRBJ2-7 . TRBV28 TGTGCCAGCAGTTTAGCTACCCGGGACAGGGGGATCTACGAGCAGTACTTC CASSLATRDRGIYEQYF
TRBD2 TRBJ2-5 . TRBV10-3 TGTGCCATCAGCGACGGGCTAGCGGGGGTATTCCAAGAGACCCAGTACTTC CAISDGLAGVFQETQYF
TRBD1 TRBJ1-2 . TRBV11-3 TGTGCCAGCAGCGGGGACAGGGGCTATGGCTACACCTTC CASSGDRGYGYTF
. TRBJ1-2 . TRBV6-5 TGTGCCAGCAGACGACAGAAAATCTATGGCTACACCTTC CASRRQKIYGYTF
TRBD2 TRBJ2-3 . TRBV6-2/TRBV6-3 TGTGCCAGCAGTTATAAAGGGACTAGCGGGACTAGTACAGATACGCAGTATTTT CASSYKGTSGTSTDTQYF
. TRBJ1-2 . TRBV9 TGTGCCAGCAGCGCTCAGGCGACCATTTTCCATGGCTACACCTTC CASSAQATIFHGYTF
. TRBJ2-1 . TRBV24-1 TGTGCCACCAGTGCTCACCTCGGAGGCAATGAGCAGTTCTTC CATSAHLGGNEQFF
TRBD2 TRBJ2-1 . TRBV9 TGTGCCAGCAGCGGCCACGGACTAGCTAGCTACAATGAGCAGTTCTTC CASSGHGLASYNEQFF
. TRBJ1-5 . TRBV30 TGTGCCTGGAGTGTAAATTTCGGGAATCAGCCCCAGCATTTT CAWSVNFGNQPQHF
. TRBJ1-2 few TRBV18 TGTGCCAGCTCCACCGACACTAACTATGGCTACACCTTC CASSTDTNYGYTF
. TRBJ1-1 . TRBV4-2 TGTGCCAGCAGCCAAGTGGGCCAGCCCCAGAACACTGAAGCTTTCTTT CASSQVGQPQNTEAFF
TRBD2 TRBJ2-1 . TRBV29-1 TGCAGCGTTGAGGGACTAGCGGGGAAACTTAGCTCCTACAATGAGCAGTTCTTC CSVEGLAGKLSSYNEQFF
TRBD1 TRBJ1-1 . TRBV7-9 TGTGCCAGCAGCCCGACAGGGGGCTGGAGTCGGACTGAAGCTTTCTTT CASSPTGGWSRTEAFF
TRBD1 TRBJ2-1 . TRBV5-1 TGCGCCAGCAGCCTTGACAGGGACTACAATGAGCAGTTCTTC CASSLDRDYNEQFF
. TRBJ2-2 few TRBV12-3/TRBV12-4 TGTGCCAGCAGTTTCTTGTACACCGGGGAGCTGTTTTTT CASSFLYTGELFF
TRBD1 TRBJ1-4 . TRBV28 TGTGCCAGCAGTAGGGACAGTTGGGAAAAACTGTTTTTT CASSRDSWEKLFF
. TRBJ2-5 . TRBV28 TGTGCCAGCAGTTTAGTCAGAGAGACCCAGTACTTC CASSLVRETQYF
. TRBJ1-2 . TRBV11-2 TGTGCCAGCAGCTTAGAGGACAGCTCTGGCTACACCTTC CASSLEDSSGYTF